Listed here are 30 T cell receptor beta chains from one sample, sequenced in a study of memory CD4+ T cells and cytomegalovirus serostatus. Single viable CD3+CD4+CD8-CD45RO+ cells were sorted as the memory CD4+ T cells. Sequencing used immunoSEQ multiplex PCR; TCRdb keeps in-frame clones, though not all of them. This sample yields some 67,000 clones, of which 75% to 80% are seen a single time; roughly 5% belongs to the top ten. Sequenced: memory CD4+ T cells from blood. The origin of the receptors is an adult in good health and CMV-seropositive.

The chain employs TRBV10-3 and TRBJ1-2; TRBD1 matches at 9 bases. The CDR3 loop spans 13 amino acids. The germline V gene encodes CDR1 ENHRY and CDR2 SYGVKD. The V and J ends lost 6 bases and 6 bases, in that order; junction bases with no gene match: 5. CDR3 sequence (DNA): TGTGCCATCAGGGGGGGACAGGGAGATGGCTACACCTTC. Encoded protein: CAIRGGQGDGYTF.

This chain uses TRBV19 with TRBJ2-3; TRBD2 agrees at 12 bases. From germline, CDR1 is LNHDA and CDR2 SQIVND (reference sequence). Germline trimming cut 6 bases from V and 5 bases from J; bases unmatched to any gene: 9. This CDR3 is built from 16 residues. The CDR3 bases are TGTGCCAGTAGCCAACGACTAGCGGGAGTTGGAGATACGCAGTATTTT. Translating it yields CASSQRLAGVGDTQYF.

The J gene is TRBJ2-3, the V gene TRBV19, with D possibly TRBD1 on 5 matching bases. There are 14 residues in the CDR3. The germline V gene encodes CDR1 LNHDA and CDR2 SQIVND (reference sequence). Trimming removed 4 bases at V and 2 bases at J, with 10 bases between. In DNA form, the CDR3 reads TGTGCCAGTAGTAAGCAACAGGACACAGATACGCAGTATTTT. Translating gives CASSKQQDTDTQYF.

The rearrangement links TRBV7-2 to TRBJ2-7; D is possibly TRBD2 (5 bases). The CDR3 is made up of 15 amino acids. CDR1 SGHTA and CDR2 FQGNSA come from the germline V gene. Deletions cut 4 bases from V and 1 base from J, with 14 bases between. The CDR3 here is CASSYQWRPSYEQYF. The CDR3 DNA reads TGTGCCAGCAGCTATCAATGGAGGCCGTCCTACGAGCAGTACTTC.

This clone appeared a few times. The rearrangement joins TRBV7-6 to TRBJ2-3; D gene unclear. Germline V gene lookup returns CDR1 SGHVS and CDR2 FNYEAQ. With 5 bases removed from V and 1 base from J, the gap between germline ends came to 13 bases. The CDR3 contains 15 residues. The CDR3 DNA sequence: TGTGCCAGCAGCCGGAGTAGTCTCGGCACAGATACGCAGTATTTT. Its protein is CASSRSSLGTDTQYF.

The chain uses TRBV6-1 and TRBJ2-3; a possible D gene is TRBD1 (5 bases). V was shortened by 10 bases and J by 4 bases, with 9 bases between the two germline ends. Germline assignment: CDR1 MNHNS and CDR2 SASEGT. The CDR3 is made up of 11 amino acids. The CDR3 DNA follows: TGTGCCACCAGGGATGCAGATACGCAGTATTTT. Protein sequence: CATRDADTQYF.

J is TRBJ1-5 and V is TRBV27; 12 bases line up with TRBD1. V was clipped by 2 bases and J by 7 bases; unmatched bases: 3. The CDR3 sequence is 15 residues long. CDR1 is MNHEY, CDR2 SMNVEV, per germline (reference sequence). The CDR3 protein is CASSLGTGGGQPQHF. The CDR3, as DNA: TGTGCCAGCAGTTTAGGGACAGGGGGCGGGCAGCCCCAGCATTTT.

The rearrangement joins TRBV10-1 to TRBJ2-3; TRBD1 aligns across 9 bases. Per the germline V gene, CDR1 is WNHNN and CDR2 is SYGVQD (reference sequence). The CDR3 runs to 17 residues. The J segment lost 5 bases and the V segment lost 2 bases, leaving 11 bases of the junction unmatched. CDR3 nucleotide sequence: TGCGCCAGCAGTGAGGTACGAGGGACAGGGAAAGGAGATACGCAGTATTTT. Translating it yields CASSEVRGTGKGDTQYF.

The CDR3, as DNA: TGTGCCACCGGGACAGGGAGGGGCGGAGAGACCCAGTACTTC. Translated: CATGTGRGGETQYF. The chain combines TRBV19 with TRBJ2-5; 9 bases are a match to TRBD1. Germline trimming cut 10 bases from V and 4 bases from J; bases unmatched to any gene: 10. Germline CDR1 reads LNHDA; CDR2 reads SQIVND (reference sequence). The CDR3 has 14 residues.

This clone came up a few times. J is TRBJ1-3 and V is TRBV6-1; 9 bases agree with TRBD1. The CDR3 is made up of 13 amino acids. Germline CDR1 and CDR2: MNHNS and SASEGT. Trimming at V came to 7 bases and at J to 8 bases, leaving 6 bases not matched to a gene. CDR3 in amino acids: CASIRDRVDTIYF. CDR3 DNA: TGTGCCAGCATTCGGGACAGGGTGGACACCATATATTTT.

CDR3 loop: CASSRDRVYEQYF. CDR3 DNA: TGTGCCAGCAGCCGGGACAGGGTCTACGAGCAGTACTTC. The chain couples TRBV28 to TRBJ2-7, with 9 bases lining up with TRBD1. Germline-derived CDR1 and CDR2 are MDHEN and SYDVKM. This CDR3 comprises 13 residues. Trimming at V came to 6 bases and at J to 3 bases, leaving 3 bases not matched to a gene.

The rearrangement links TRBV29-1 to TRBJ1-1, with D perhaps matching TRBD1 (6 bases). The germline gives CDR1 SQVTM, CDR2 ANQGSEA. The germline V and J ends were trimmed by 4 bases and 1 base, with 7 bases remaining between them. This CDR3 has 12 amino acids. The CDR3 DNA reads TGCAGCGTTGGGGGGGCGAACACTGAAGCTTTCTTT. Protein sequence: CSVGGANTEAFF.

CDR3 residues: CSVVGQGGSNTIYF. CDR3 nucleotides: TGCAGCGTTGTAGGACAGGGAGGAAGTAACACCATATATTTT. The chain joins TRBV29-1 to TRBJ1-3; 8 positions match TRBD1. V trimming: 4 bases; J trimming: 7 bases; junction bases outside the gene matches: 9. From germline, CDR1 is SQVTM and CDR2 ANQGSEA. The CDR3 has 14 amino acids.

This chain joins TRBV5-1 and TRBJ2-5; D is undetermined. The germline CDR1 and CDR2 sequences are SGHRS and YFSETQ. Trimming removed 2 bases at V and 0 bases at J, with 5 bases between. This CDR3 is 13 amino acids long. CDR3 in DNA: TGCGCCAGCAGCTTACAGAACCAAGAGACCCAGTACTTC. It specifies CASSLQNQETQYF.

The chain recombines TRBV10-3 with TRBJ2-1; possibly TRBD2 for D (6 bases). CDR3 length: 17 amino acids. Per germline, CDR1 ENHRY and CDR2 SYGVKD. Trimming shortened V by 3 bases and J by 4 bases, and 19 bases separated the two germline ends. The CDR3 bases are TGTGCCATCAGTGATGACTATCAAGCGGGCCTTTACAATGAGCAGTTCTTC. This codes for CAISDDYQAGLYNEQFF.

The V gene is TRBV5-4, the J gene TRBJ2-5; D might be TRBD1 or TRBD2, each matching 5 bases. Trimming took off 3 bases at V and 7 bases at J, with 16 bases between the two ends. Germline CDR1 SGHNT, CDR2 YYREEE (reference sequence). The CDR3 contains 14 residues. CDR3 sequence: CASSSREGTPTQYF. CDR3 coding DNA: TGTGCCAGCAGCTCCCGAGAGGGGACGCCGACCCAGTACTTC.

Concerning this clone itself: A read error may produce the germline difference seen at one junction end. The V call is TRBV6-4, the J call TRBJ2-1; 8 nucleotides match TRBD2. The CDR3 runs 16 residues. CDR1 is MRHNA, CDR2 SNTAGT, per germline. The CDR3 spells CASSLVAGSDYYEQFF. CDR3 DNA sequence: TGTGCCAGCAGTCTCGTAGCGGGATCCGACTACTATGAGCAGTTCTTC.

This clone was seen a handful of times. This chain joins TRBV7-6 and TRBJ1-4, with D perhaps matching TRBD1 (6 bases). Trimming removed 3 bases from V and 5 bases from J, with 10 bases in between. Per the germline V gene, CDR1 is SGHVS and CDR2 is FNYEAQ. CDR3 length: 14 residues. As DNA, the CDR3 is TGTGCCAGCAGCTTCGGAGGGGGAAATGAAAAACTGTTTTTT. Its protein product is CASSFGGGNEKLFF.

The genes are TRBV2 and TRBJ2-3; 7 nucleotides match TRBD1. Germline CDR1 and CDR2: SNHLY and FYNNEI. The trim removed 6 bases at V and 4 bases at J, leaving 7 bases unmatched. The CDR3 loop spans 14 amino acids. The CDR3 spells CASRTRQGADTQYF. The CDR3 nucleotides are TGTGCCAGCAGAACTCGACAGGGCGCAGATACGCAGTATTTT.

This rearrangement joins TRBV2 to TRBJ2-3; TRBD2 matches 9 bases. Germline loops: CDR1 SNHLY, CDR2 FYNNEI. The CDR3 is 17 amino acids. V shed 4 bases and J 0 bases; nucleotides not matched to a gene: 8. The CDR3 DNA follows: TGTGCCAGCAGTGCGAGGAAGGCGGGAGGGAGCACAGATACGCAGTATTTT. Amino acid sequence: CASSARKAGGSTDTQYF.

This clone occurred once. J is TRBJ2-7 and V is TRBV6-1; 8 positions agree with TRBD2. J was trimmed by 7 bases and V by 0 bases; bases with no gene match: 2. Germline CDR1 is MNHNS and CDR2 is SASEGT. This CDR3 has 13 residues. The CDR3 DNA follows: TGTGCCAGCAGTGAAGCGGCGGGGGGTGAGCAGTACTTC. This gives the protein CASSEAAGGEQYF.

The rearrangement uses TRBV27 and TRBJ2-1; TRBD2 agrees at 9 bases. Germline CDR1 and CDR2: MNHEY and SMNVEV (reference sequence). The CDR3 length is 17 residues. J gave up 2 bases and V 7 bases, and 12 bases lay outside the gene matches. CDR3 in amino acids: CASTRLTSGHTYNEQFF. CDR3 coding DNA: TGTGCCAGCACCCGTTTGACTAGCGGCCATACCTACAATGAGCAGTTCTTC.

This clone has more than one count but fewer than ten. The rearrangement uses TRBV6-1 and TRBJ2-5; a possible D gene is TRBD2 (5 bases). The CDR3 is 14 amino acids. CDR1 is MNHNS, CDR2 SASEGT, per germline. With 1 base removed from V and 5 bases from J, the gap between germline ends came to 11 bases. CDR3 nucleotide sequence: TGTGCCAGCAGTGAAGAAGCGGAAGGGGAGACCCAGTACTTC. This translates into CASSEEAEGETQYF.

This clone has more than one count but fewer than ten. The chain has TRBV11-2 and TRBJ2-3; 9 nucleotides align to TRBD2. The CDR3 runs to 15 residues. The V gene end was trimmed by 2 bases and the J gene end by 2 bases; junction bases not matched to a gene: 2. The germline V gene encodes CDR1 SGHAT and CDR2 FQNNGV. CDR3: CASSLLAGTTDTQYF. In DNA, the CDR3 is TGTGCCAGCAGCTTACTAGCGGGGACCACAGATACGCAGTATTTT.

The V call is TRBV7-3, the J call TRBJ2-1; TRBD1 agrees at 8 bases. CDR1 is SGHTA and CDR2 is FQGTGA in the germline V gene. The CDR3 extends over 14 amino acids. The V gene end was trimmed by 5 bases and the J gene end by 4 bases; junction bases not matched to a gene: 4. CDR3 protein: CASSRDRTYNEQFF. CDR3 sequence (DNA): TGTGCCAGCAGCAGGGACAGGACGTACAATGAGCAGTTCTTC.

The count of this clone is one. Written as DNA, the CDR3 is TGTGCCAGCAGCCACTTACGGGAGCCCGGCACAGATACGCAGTATTTT. Amino acid sequence: CASSHLREPGTDTQYF. The chain uses TRBV14 and TRBJ2-3; TRBD2 is a possible D gene (6 bases). The germline CDR1 and CDR2 sequences are SGHDN and FVKESK. Trimming took off 3 bases at V and 1 base at J, with 14 bases between the two ends. The CDR3 is made up of 16 amino acids.

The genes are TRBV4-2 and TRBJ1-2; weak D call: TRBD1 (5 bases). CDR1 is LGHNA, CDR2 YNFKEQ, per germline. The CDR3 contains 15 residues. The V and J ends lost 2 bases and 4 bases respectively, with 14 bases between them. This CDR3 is CASSQLSGYSYGYTF. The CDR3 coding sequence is TGTGCCAGCAGCCAATTGTCAGGGTATAGCTATGGCTACACCTTC.

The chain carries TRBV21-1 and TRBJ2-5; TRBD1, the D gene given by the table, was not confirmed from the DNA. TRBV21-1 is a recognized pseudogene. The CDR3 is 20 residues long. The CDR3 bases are TGTGCCAGCAGCAAAGATTTCCCCGAGTTGGGACAGGGGCCAGGGGAGACCCAGTACTTC. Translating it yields CASSKDFPELGQGPGETQYF.

The CDR3 DNA is TGTGCCAGCAGTGGACATAGCAATCAGCCCCAGCATTTT. Its translation: CASSGHSNQPQHF. The chain combines TRBV6-1 with TRBJ1-5, with no clear D. CDR3 length: 13 residues. Germline V gene data show CDR1 as MNHNS and CDR2 as SASEGT. With 4 bases removed from V and 0 bases from J, the gap between germline ends came to 4 bases.

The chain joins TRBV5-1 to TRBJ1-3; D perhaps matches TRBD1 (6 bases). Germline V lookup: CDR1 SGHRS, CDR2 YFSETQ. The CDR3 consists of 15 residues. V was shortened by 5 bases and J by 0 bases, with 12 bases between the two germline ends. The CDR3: CASRQDSSSGNTIYF. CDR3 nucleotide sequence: TGCGCCAGCAGACAGGACAGCAGCTCTGGAAACACCATATATTTT.